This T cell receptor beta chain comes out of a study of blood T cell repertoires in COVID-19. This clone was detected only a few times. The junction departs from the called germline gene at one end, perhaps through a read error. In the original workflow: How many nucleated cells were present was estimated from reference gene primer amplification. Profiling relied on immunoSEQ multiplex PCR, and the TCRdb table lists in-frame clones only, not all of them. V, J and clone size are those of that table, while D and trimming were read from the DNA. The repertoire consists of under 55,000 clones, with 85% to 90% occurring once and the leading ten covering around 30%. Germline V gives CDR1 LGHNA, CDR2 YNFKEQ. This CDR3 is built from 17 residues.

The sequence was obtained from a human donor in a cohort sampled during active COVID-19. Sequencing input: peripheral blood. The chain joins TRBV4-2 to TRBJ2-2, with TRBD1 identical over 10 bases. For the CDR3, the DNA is TGTGCCAGCAGCAAAGAATACGGACAGGGGGTTACCGGGGAGCTGTTTTTT. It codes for CASSKEYGQGVTGELFF.